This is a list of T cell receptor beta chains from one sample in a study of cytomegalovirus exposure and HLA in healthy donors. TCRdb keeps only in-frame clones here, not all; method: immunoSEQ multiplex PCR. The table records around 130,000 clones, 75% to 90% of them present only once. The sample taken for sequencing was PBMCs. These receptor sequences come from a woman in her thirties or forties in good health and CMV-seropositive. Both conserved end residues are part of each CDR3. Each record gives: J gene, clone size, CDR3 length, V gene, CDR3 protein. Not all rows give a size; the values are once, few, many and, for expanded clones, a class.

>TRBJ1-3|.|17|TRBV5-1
CASSLGGQSYSGNTIYF
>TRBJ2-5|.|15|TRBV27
CASSLTGRFGETQYF
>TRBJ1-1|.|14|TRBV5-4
CASSLRRDSTEAFF
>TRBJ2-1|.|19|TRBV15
CATSPSGLAGGFPYNEQFF
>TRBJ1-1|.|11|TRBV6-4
CASHTGSEAFF
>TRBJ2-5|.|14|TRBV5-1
CASNSGRPGETQYF
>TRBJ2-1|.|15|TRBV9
CASSVGLAGNNEQFF
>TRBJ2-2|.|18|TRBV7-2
CASSLVRGGQGASGELFF
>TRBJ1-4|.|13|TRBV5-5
CASAIPSNEKLFF
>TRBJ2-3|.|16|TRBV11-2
CASSIRTGGGTDTQYF
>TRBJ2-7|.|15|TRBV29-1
CSVVDGTGGPYEQYF
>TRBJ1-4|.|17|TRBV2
CASSEALPGQTNEKLFF
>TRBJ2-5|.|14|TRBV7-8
CASTRGRFQETQYF
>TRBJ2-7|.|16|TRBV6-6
CASSYSGGATLYEQYF
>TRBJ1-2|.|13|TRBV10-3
CAITPDRGYGYTF
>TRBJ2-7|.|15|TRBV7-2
CASSLGLAGSYEQYF
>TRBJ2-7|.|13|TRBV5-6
CASSPVMGDEQYF
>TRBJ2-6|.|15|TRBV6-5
CASSYSQTGANVLTF
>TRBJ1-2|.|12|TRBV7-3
CASSLSGYGYTF
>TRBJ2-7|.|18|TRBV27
CASSRRTGVGVATQEQYF
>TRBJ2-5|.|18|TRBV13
CASSLYSGTGVYQETQYF
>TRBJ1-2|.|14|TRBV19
CASSIIIPNYGYTF
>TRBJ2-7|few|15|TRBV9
CASSEALGSSYEQYF
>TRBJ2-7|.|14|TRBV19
CASSALQVPDEQYF
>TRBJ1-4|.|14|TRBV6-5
CASGTDSHNEKLFF
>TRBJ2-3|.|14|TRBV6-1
CASSKTGGSDTQYF
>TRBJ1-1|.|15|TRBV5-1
CASSWALGGVNEAFF
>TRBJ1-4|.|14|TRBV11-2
CASSPGQENEKLFF
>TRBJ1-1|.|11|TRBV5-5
CASSWTSEAFF
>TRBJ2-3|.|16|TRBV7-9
CASRSIGTISTDTQYF
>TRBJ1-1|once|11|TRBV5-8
CASSGTVVAFF
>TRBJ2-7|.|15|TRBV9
CASSALGQGPYEQYF
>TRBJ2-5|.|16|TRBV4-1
CASSQEENRGGETQYF
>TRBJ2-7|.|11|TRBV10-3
CAISEANEQYF
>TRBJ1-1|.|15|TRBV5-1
CASSYRQGRNTEAFF
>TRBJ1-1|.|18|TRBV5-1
CASSLELAGGRRSTEAFF
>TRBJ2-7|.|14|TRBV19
CASSTRQDAYEQYF
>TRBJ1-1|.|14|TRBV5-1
CASSLGWGNTEAFF
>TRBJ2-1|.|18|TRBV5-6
CASSFDRSRQGIYNEQFF
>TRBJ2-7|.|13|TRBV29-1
CSVGSRTSYEQYF
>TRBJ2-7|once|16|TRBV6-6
CASSYDSSLAGREQYF
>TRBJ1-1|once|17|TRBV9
CASSVVPFSTGLTEAFF
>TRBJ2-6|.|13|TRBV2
CASWRFGANVLTF
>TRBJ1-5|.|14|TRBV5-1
CASSSGQENQPQHF
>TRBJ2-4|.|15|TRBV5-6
CASSRAGVPMSIQYF
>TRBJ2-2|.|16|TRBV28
CAVRPSGGANTGELFF
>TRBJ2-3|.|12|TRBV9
CASSYNTDTQYF
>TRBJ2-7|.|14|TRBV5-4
CASSSQGASYEQYF
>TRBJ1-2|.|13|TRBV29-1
CSVEDPGVYGYTF
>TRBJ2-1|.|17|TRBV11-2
CASSTYRGESSYNEQFF
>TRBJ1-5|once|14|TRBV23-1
CASISGPGNQPQHF
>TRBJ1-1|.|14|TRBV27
CASSLSTGSTEAFF
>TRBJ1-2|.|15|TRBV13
CASSLGFGQGDGYTF
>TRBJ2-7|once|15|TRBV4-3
CASSQEPRSGYEQYF
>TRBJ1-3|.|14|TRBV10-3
CAIRTGEEGNTIYF
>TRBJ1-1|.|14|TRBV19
CASSISPATTEAFF
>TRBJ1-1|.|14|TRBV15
CATSGRTGVTEAFF
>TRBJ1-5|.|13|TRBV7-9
CASTPGLGEPQHF
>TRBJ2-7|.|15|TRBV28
CASTPPGQGFYEQYF